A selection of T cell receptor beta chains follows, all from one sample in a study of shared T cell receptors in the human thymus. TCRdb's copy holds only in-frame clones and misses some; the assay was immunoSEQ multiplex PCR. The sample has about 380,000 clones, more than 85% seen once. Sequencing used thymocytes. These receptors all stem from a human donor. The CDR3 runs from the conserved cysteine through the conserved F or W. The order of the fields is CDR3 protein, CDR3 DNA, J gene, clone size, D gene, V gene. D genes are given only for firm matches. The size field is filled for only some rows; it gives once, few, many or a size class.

CDR3: CASSFRGRLNTEAFF; DNA: TGTGCCAGCAGTTTCCGGGGGCGCCTGAACACTGAAGCTTTCTTT; J: TRBJ1-1; size: .; D: .; V: TRBV27
CDR3: CASSDSGGGQETQYF; DNA: TGTGCCAGCAGCGACAGCGGAGGGGGCCAAGAGACCCAGTACTTC; J: TRBJ2-5; size: .; D: .; V: TRBV4-2
CDR3: CASSPDKLNPLFLHVPILYGYTF; DNA: TGTGCCAGCAGTCCCGATAAGCTAAACCCCCTATTCCTCCACGTCCCTATTCTTTATGGCTACACCTTC; J: TRBJ1-2; size: once; D: .; V: TRBV28
CDR3: CASSLSDPRSQYSNQPQHF; DNA: TGTGCCAGCAGTTTATCGGACCCCCGGTCCCAATATAGCAATCAGCCCCAGCATTTT; J: TRBJ1-5; size: .; D: .; V: TRBV28
CDR3: CASSFSAGGHYNEQFF; DNA: TGTGCCAGCAGTTTTTCGGCGGGAGGGCACTACAATGAGCAGTTCTTC; J: TRBJ2-1; size: .; D: TRBD2; V: TRBV28
CDR3: CASSQDASGSEMETQYF; DNA: TGCGCCAGCAGCCAAGATGCTAGCGGGAGTGAAATGGAGACCCAGTACTTC; J: TRBJ2-5; size: .; D: TRBD2; V: TRBV4-1
CDR3: CASRLDDRGCGYTF; DNA: TGTGCCAGCAGACTGGATGACAGGGGCTGTGGCTACACCTTC; J: TRBJ1-2; size: .; D: TRBD1; V: TRBV28
CDR3: CASSRYSSGSRSYNEQFF; DNA: TGCGCCAGCAGCCGATACAGCAGCGGGTCCCGCTCCTACAATGAGCAGTTCTTC; J: TRBJ2-1; size: .; D: .; V: TRBV4-3
CDR3: CASQESVRDSSYEQYF; DNA: TGTGCCAGTCAAGAGTCCGTACGGGATAGCTCCTACGAGCAGTACTTC; J: TRBJ2-7; size: .; D: .; V: TRBV19
CDR3: CASSLVLRRLNTGELFF; DNA: TGTGCCAGCAGTTTGGTCTTAAGGCGGTTGAACACCGGGGAGCTGTTTTTT; J: TRBJ2-2; size: .; D: .; V: TRBV28
CDR3: CASSAPIRDSGTGNTIYF; DNA: TGTGCCAGCAGCGCCCCGATCCGGGACAGTGGTACTGGAAACACCATATATTTT; J: TRBJ1-3; size: .; D: TRBD1; V: TRBV11-2
CDR3: CASSISGTSARRETQYF; DNA: TGTGCCAGTAGTATCTCCGGGACTAGCGCACGTCGAGAGACCCAGTACTTC; J: TRBJ2-5; size: .; D: TRBD2; V: TRBV19
CDR3: CASSDNRGGEQYF; DNA: TGTGCCAGCAGTGACAACAGGGGTGGTGAGCAGTACTTC; J: TRBJ2-7; size: .; D: TRBD1; V: TRBV6-4
CDR3: CASRSRNSPNSGANVLTF; DNA: TGCGCCAGCCGTTCGAGGAACAGCCCGAACTCTGGGGCCAACGTCCTGACTTTC; J: TRBJ2-6; size: .; D: .; V: TRBV23-1
CDR3: CASSFTVGTPNTGELFF; DNA: TGTGCCAGCAGTTTTACGGTCGGAACTCCAAACACCGGGGAGCTGTTTTTT; J: TRBJ2-2; size: .; D: .; V: TRBV28